Listed below are T cell receptor beta chains from one sample, sequenced in a study of T cell repertoires in cytomegalovirus infection. Each CDR3 protein is one row after TCRdb ran MiXCR on the reads. This table has a few hundred thousand distinct CDR3 sequences, 15% to 20% appearing once. Sequenced: PBMCs. The receptors derive from a human donor in good health (CMV status not recorded). Some clones in this sample may be carry-over from other donors' samples. The CDR3 runs from the conserved cysteine through the conserved F or W. A D gene is named only where the DNA matches it firmly. Only some rows state a clone size, as once, few, many or a class for expanded clones.

cdr3_aa,cdr3_nt,d_call,j_call,v_call,clone_size
CASRFTSSFYNEQFF,TGTGCCAGCAGATTTACTAGCAGCTTTTATAATGAGCAGTTCTTC,NA,TRBJ2-1,TRBV7-2,many
CASSDSDREPYNSPLHF,TGTGCCAGCAGTGACTCGGACAGGGAACCGTATAATTCACCCCTCCACTTT,TRBD1,TRBJ1-6,TRBV6-4,few
CASSSQGYKDTQYF,TGTGCCAGCAGCTCGCAGGGATACAAAGATACGCAGTATTTT,NA,TRBJ2-3,TRBV7-2,NA
CASSMEGAAEAFF,TGTGCCAGCAGCATGGAGGGGGCAGCCGAAGCTTTCTTT,TRBD1,TRBJ1-1,TRBV7-2,many
CASSPPSVGQPQHF,TGTGCCAGCAGCCCACCCTCGGTGGGGCAGCCCCAGCATTTT,NA,TRBJ1-5,TRBV7-2,many
CSAATSGQVTDTQYF,TGCAGTGCTGCGACTAGCGGCCAGGTCACAGATACGCAGTATTTT,TRBD2,TRBJ2-3,TRBV20-1,NA
CASSQAGGLNTEAFF,TGCGCCAGCAGCCAAGCGGGGGGGTTGAACACTGAAGCTTTCTTT,NA,TRBJ1-1,TRBV4-1,many
CASSESYSGNEQFF,TGCGCCAGCAGTGAGTCCTACTCGGGCAATGAGCAGTTCTTC,NA,TRBJ2-1,TRBV10-2,NA
CASSLRTPFYEQYF,TGTGCCAGCAGCTTGAGGACACCGTTCTACGAGCAGTACTTC,NA,TRBJ2-7,TRBV5-5,NA
CASGPGQGKNQPQHF,TGTGCTAGTGGTCCGGGACAGGGAAAAAATCAGCCCCAGCATTTT,TRBD1,TRBJ1-5,TRBV12-5,few
CASSLVGVSDEQYF,TGTGCCAGCAGCTTAGTAGGCGTATCGGACGAGCAGTACTTC,NA,TRBJ2-7,TRBV7-9,many
CASSPFIVAENEKLFF,TGTGCCAGCAGTCCCTTTATTGTGGCAGAGAATGAAAAACTGTTTTTT,NA,TRBJ1-4,TRBV28,NA
CASSFDPLTEAFF,TGTGCCAGCAGCTTTGATCCCCTCACTGAAGCTTTCTTT,NA,TRBJ1-1,TRBV5-5,many
CASSLRGAVNTEAFF,TGTGCCAGCAGCTTACGGGGGGCGGTGAACACTGAAGCTTTCTTT,NA,TRBJ1-1,TRBV11-1,NA
CASIPDRAIYEQYF,TGTGCCAGCATCCCAGACAGGGCCATCTACGAGCAGTACTTC,TRBD1,TRBJ2-7,TRBV7-6,many
CATSRDRSYSYEQYF,TGTGCCACCAGCAGGGACCGATCCTATTCCTACGAGCAGTACTTC,NA,TRBJ2-7,TRBV15,NA
CATQPQPGRRTEAFF,TGTGCCACCCAGCCCCAACCGGGACGGCGCACTGAAGCTTTCTTT,NA,TRBJ1-1,TRBV6-6,many
CSASLPGIANEQFF,TGCAGTGCTAGTTTACCCGGGATAGCCAATGAGCAGTTCTTC,NA,TRBJ2-1,TRBV20-1,NA
CATSRAPWESSYNEQFF,TGTGCCACCAGCAGAGCCCCCTGGGAAAGCTCCTACAATGAGCAGTTCTTC,NA,TRBJ2-1,TRBV15,NA
CSARGGDRATNEKLFF,TGCAGTGCTAGAGGGGGGGATAGGGCGACTAATGAAAAACTGTTTTTT,NA,TRBJ1-4,TRBV20-1,few
CASSSEDRSLPGANVLTF,TGTGCCAGCAGCTCAGAGGACAGGTCCTTACCCGGGGCCAACGTCCTGACTTTC,TRBD1,TRBJ2-6,TRBV11-2,many
CASSGEDSSEQFF,TGTGCCAGCAGTGGTGAGGACAGTAGTGAGCAGTTCTTC,NA,TRBJ2-1,TRBV2,NA
CASSEIQGNRDEQYF,TGTGCCAGCAGCGAGATCCAGGGCAATAGAGACGAGCAGTACTTC,NA,TRBJ2-7,TRBV5-5,few
CASSFSSPYNEQFF,TGTGCCAGCAGTTTCTCAAGTCCCTACAATGAGCAGTTCTTC,NA,TRBJ2-1,TRBV28,NA
CSAGLAGGAYNEQFF,TGCAGTGCTGGTCTAGCGGGAGGGGCCTACAATGAGCAGTTCTTC,TRBD2,TRBJ2-1,TRBV20-1,NA
CASSSSPDRGLRGYTF,TGTGCCAGCAGCTCCAGCCCCGACAGGGGGCTTAGGGGCTACACCTTC,TRBD1,TRBJ1-2,TRBV7-8,many
CASSLTAVQNYGYTF,TGTGCCAGCAGTTTAACGGCGGTGCAAAACTATGGCTACACCTTC,NA,TRBJ1-2,TRBV28,NA
CASSLGGPRHNEQFF,TGTGCCAGCAGCTTAGGGGGGCCCAGGCACAATGAGCAGTTCTTC,NA,TRBJ2-1,TRBV7-6,once
CASSLRKAENQPQHF,TGTGCCAGCAGCTTGCGTAAGGCAGAAAATCAGCCCCAGCATTTT,NA,TRBJ1-5,TRBV7-2,many
CASSLLDGYTF,TGTGCCAGCAGCCTACTTGATGGCTACACCTTC,NA,TRBJ1-2,TRBV7-8,many
CASSSTSGENNEQFF,TGTGCCAGCAGCTCGACTAGCGGGGAAAACAATGAGCAGTTCTTC,TRBD2,TRBJ2-1,TRBV11-3,many
CSVEVGGEGPQHF,TGCAGCGTTGAGGTGGGGGGTGAGGGGCCCCAGCATTTT,NA,TRBJ1-5,TRBV29-1,NA
CASSRDPGAYNEQFF,TGTGCCAGCAGCCGAGACCCAGGGGCCTACAATGAGCAGTTCTTC,NA,TRBJ2-1,TRBV7-2,many
CASSLSLAGGVREQYF,TGTGCCAGCAGCTTATCCCTCGCGGGAGGTGTCCGCGAGCAGTACTTC,TRBD2,TRBJ2-7,TRBV7-2,NA
CAISESGWRYGYTF,TGTGCCATCAGTGAGTCAGGGTGGAGGTATGGCTACACCTTC,NA,TRBJ1-2,TRBV10-3,NA
CASSLARQGTTRYF,TGTGCCAGCAGCTTAGCTCGGCAAGGGACCACCCGGTATTTT,NA,TRBJ2-3,TRBV7-2,many
CASSRNGGTTETQYF,TGTGCCAGCAGCAGAAACGGTGGGACCACGGAGACCCAGTACTTC,NA,TRBJ2-5,TRBV7-2,many
CASSQDPGTVYTGELFF,TGCGCCAGCAGCCAAGATCCCGGGACAGTCTACACCGGGGAGCTGTTTTTT,TRBD1,TRBJ2-2,TRBV4-3,few
CASSLWGSGETQYF,TGTGCCAGCAGCTTATGGGGGTCGGGGGAGACCCAGTACTTC,NA,TRBJ2-5,TRBV7-2,many
CASSFLDGSYEQYF,TGTGCCAGCAGCTTCTTGGACGGGTCCTACGAGCAGTACTTC,NA,TRBJ2-7,TRBV7-9,many
CASSLAYNTEAFF,TGTGCCAGCAGCTTAGCGTATAACACTGAAGCTTTCTTT,NA,TRBJ1-1,TRBV7-2,many
CASSLVSGSNQPQHF,TGTGCCAGCAGTTTAGTTTCAGGGAGCAATCAGCCCCAGCATTTT,NA,TRBJ1-5,TRBV12-3/TRBV12-4,few
CASSEALGGEYGYTF,TGTGCCAGCAGTGAAGCGCTTGGAGGCGAGTATGGCTACACCTTC,NA,TRBJ1-2,TRBV2,few
CASSLGQRNQPQHF,TGCGCCAGCAGCCTCGGACAGAGAAATCAGCCCCAGCATTTT,NA,TRBJ1-5,TRBV4-1,few
CASSGTGGNEAFF,TGTGCCAGCAGTGGGACAGGGGGAAACGAAGCTTTCTTT,TRBD1,TRBJ1-1,TRBV2,NA